The 5 T cell receptor beta chains below were found in one sample sequenced in a study of beta chain features in type 1 diabetes. The isolated RNA, all of it, was reverse transcribed, so expressed TCRB transcripts were what got sequenced. Clones were sequenced by immunoSEQ multiplex PCR, and TCRdb holds only the in-frame ones, with some missing. The sample yields a few hundred thousand clones, approximately 15% seen once. The sample consisted of naive CD4+ T cells from blood. All receptors derive from a man younger than 40 in good health.

V is TRBV4-1 and J is TRBJ2-7; possible D gene TRBD2, 6 bases. In germline, CDR1 is MGHRA, CDR2 YSYEKL. Trimming took off 4 bases at V and 3 bases at J, with 13 bases between the two ends. The CDR3 contains 14 residues. This CDR3 is CASSLGGGNYEQYF. The CDR3 bases are TGCGCCAGCAGCCTAGGCGGAGGGAACTACGAGCAGTACTTC.

V gene TRBV18 combines with J gene TRBJ2-7; 11 bases match TRBD2. Germline V gene lookup returns CDR1 KGHSH and CDR2 LQKENI. J gave up 4 bases and V 4 bases, and 0 bases lay outside the gene matches. This CDR3 comprises 13 residues. CDR3: CASSRLAGYEQYV. As DNA, the CDR3 is TGTGCCAGCTCACGACTAGCGGGGTACGAGCAGTACGTC.

This clone has a handful of counts. J is TRBJ2-5 and V is TRBV7-8; 9 bases fit TRBD2. The CDR3 consists of 15 residues. Germline assignment: CDR1 SGHVS and CDR2 FQNEAQ. The V segment lost 1 base and the J segment 2 bases; nucleotides outside the gene matches: 2. As DNA, the CDR3 is TGTGCCAGCAGCTTAGGGACTAGCGATCAAGAGACCCAGTACTTC. This gives the protein CASSLGTSDQETQYF.

This clone appeared a few times. This rearrangement joins TRBV7-8 to TRBJ2-5; possible D gene TRBD1, 5 bases. CDR3 length equals 15 residues. V was clipped by 5 bases and J by 4 bases, with 17 bases between them. Germline V gives CDR1 SGHVS, CDR2 FQNEAQ. The CDR3: CASSLSSGFRETQYF. As DNA, the CDR3 is TGTGCCAGCAGCCTGAGCTCAGGGTTTAGAGAGACCCAGTACTTC.

This clone was counted between two and nine times. The rearrangement joins TRBV7-2 to TRBJ1-1; no firm D call. The ends were cut back, 3 bases at V and 0 bases at J, with 2 bases in the middle. The CDR3 is 12 residues long. Germline V gene sequence: CDR1 SGHTA, CDR2 FQGNSA. In DNA form, the CDR3 reads TGTGCCAGCAGCTTTATGAACACTGAAGCTTTCTTT. It translates to CASSFMNTEAFF. The entire variable domain, with the rest obtained from reference TRBV7-2 and TRBJ1-1, is as follows: GAGVSQSPSNKVTEKGKDVELRCDPISGHTALYWYRQSLGQGLEFLIYFQGNSAPDKSGLPSDRFSAERTGGSVSTLTIQRTQQEDSAVYLCASSFMNTEAFFGQGTRLTVV.